Shown below are 7 T cell receptor beta chains from a single sample sequenced in a study of patients and donors after allogeneic stem cell transplantation. Via MiXCR, TCRdb re-called the RT-PCR reads, giving one row per CDR3 protein. The data contain more than 850,000 distinct CDR3 sequences, about 20% of them seen just once; the ten biggest clones take up 6%. The sequenced sample consisted of blood, either unsorted or a sorted T cell fraction (not recorded which). The receptors here all came from a human donor who was either an allogeneic HSCT recipient or a stem cell or donor lymphocyte infusion donor (not recorded which). It is not recorded whose cells these are; they may come from a transplant donor.

This clonotype showed up just once. This rearrangement joins TRBV10-3 to TRBJ1-5; no clear D gene. The CDR3 runs to 17 residues. Trimming removed 3 bases from V and 1 base from J, with 16 bases in between. Germline V gene lookup returns CDR1 ENHRY and CDR2 SYGVKD. The CDR3: CAISEESVERSNQPQHF. CDR3 DNA sequence: TGTGCCATCAGTGAAGAGAGTGTGGAGAGGAGCAATCAGCCCCAGCATTTT.

This chain joins TRBV20-1 and TRBJ2-7; D is perhaps TRBD1 (6 bases). Germline-derived CDR1 and CDR2 are DFQATT and SNEGSKA (reference sequence). Deletions cut 0 bases from V and 1 base from J, with 10 bases between. The CDR3 extends over 14 amino acids. In nucleotides, the CDR3 is TGCAGTGCTAGAGACGTGGGGGCGTCCTACGAGCAGTACTTC. This codes for CSARDVGASYEQYF.

This chain joins TRBV15 and TRBJ1-1, with D uncertain. The V gene lost 0 bases and the J gene lost 4 bases, with 3 bases spanning the gap. CDR3 size: 12 residues. Germline-derived CDR1 and CDR2 are LNHNV and YYDKDF (reference sequence). This chain's CDR3 is CATSREPTEAFF. The CDR3 DNA follows: TGTGCCACCAGCAGAGAGCCCACTGAAGCTTTCTTT. Full variable domain (outside the CDR3, taken from reference TRBV15 and TRBJ1-1): DAMVIQNPRYQVTQFGKPVTLSCSQTLNHNVMYWYQQKSSQAPKLLFHYYDKDFNNEADTPDNFQSRRPNTSFCFLDIRSPGLGDTAMYLCATSREPTEAFFGQGTRLTVV.

The chain couples TRBV7-8 to TRBJ1-5, with D hard to call. Germline V lookup: CDR1 SGHVS, CDR2 FQNEAQ. V lost 11 bases and J 6 bases, leaving 11 bases between the germline ends. The CDR3 consists of 11 residues. The CDR3 protein is CAEARTQPQHF. The CDR3 DNA sequence: TGTGCCGAGGCAAGAACTCAGCCCCAGCATTTT.

There are a few counts of this clonotype. The rearrangement uses TRBV27 and TRBJ1-5; D is undetermined. The CDR3 extends over 13 amino acids. V gave up 4 bases and J gave up 2 bases, with 6 bases separating them. The V gene's germline CDR1 is MNHEY and CDR2 SMNVEV (reference sequence). The CDR3 sequence is CASSSEGNQPQHF. The CDR3 nucleotides read TGTGCCAGCAGTTCAGAGGGCAATCAGCCCCAGCATTTT.

V is TRBV15 and J is TRBJ2-7, with TRBD2 identical over 8 bases. CDR3 length equals 13 residues. The trim removed 5 bases at V and 3 bases at J, leaving 3 bases unmatched. Germline CDR1 LNHNV, CDR2 YYDKDF (reference sequence). The CDR3, as DNA: TGTGCCACCAGCCCCAGCGGGAGCTACGAGCAGTACTTC. It codes for CATSPSGSYEQYF.

The J gene is TRBJ1-1, the V gene TRBV18; D possibly corresponds to TRBD1 (6 bases). CDR3 length: 14 amino acids. Trimming stripped 5 bases from V and 1 base from J, with 11 bases between. Germline V CDR1 and CDR2: KGHSH, LQKENI. The CDR3 region has the DNA TGTGCCAGCTCAGAGATGGACAGGAACACTGAAGCTTTCTTT. Amino acid sequence: CASSEMDRNTEAFF. The whole variable domain, remainder taken from reference TRBV18 and TRBJ1-1, is NAGVMQNPRHLVRRRGQEARLRCSPMKGHSHVYWYRQLPEEGLKFMVYLQKENIIDESGMPKERFSAEFPKEGPSILRIQQVVRGDSAAYFCASSEMDRNTEAFFGQGTRLTVV.